These T cell receptor beta chains were read from a single sample in a study of OX40 agonist ivuxolimab in advanced cancers. Here immunoSEQ multiplex PCR was the method, and the copy in TCRdb shows in-frame clones only, minus some. In the table there are 13,000 to 15,000 clones, approximately 80% of which are singletons. The material sequenced was CD4+ or CD8+ T cells sorted from blood, taken in a trial of the OX40 agonist ivuxolimab. The origin of the receptors is an adult with an advanced solid tumor such as melanoma, head and neck, liver or kidney cancer. CDR3s include the opening cysteine and the closing phenylalanine or tryptophan. The D gene is left open where the match is weak.

d_call	v_call	j_call	cdr3_aa
NA	TRBV19	TRBJ1-1	CASSVLNTEAFF
TRBD2	TRBV6-5	TRBJ2-3	CASSYSSGGSADTQYF
NA	TRBV11-1	TRBJ2-7	CAITLGSYEQYF
TRBD1	TRBV5-6	TRBJ2-2	CASSLRDRGPPGELFF
NA	TRBV27	TRBJ1-2	CASSEIPPQDGYTF
NA	TRBV7-8	TRBJ1-1	CASSPKGPQGGVPEAFF
NA	TRBV27	TRBJ1-4	CATLQGGNEKLFF
NA	TRBV21-1	TRBJ1-4	CASSAREAQLTNEKLFF
NA	TRBV7-6	TRBJ1-1	CASSPIENTEAFF
NA	TRBV2	TRBJ2-7	CASKGYEQYF
NA	TRBV7-9	TRBJ2-1	CASSLALVTYNEQFF
NA	TRBV7-9	TRBJ2-3	CASSLKADTQYF
NA	TRBV18	TRBJ1-5	CASSPREVWNQPQHF
NA	TRBV7-9	TRBJ2-5	CASSLEGRGLNEQYF
TRBD2	TRBV19	TRBJ2-7	CASRTSGEGYEQYF
NA	TRBV2	TRBJ2-3	CASRSPGDSTDTQYF
TRBD1	TRBV28	TRBJ2-2	CASGDRLTNTGELFF
NA	TRBV11-2	TRBJ2-7	CASSPEDSYYEQYF
TRBD1	TRBV13	TRBJ2-5	CASSLTGGETQYF
NA	TRBV4-3	TRBJ2-3	CASSEREGTDTQYF
NA	TRBV6-5	TRBJ1-2	CASSYVGTQAYGYTF
NA	TRBV10-3	TRBJ2-7	CAISPGGYEQYF